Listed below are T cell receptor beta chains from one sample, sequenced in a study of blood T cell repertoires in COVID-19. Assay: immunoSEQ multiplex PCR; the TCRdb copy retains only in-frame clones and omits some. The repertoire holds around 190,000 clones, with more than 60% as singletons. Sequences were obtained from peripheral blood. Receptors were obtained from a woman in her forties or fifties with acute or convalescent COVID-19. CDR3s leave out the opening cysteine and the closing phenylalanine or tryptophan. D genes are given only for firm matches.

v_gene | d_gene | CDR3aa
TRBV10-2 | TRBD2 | ASSVAAGGQGEQF
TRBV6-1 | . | ASRRHRDGEKLF
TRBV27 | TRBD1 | ASSLSVGQGVQPQH
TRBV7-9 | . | ASSPGETQY
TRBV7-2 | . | ASSLTLQVGNEQF
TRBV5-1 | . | ASSLRKGLSPLH
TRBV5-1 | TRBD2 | ASSSSGAYNEQF
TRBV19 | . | ASTSGRGKGTEAF
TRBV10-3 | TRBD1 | AISDLGQQPYGYT
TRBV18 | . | ASSLDAGRRYGYT
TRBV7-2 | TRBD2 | ASSLVLAGRTDTQY
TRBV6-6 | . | ASSYDSTRYEQY
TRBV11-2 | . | ASSSPRGAGASYGYT
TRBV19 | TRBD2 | ASSDGLATTYEQY
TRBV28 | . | ASSFGGMGQTQY
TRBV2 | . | ASRGGSQPQH
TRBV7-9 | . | ASSLGAWYEQY
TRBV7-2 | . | ASSLGTLNSNQPQH
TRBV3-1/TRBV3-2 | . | ASSQERGYEQY
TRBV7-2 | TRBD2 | ASRAGGTYNEQF
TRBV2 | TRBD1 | ASSGRQGTGNTIY
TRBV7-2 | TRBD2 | ASSLGWRESEQY
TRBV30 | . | AWSRTGSFTDTQY
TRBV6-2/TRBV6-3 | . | ASSRRGNTEAF
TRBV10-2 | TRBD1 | ASSEIGGGLEQPQH
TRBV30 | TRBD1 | AWNYRDRDRNTIY
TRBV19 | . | ASSISSNQPQH
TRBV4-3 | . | ASSQSWRAGNTIY
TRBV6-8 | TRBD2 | ASRQREGDTDTQY
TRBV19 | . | ASSIGQKNIQY
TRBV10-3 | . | AVSPGVGTYEQY
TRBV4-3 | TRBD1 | ASSAGGQGSSSSYNEQF
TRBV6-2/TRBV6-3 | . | ASSYSSNTGELF
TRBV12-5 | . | ASGLVAGGGGNTIY
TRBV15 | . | ATSREGRGAKNIQY
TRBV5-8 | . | ASTPKGVGETQY
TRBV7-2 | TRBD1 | ASSLSFGQGQETQY
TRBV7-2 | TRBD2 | ASTTRVSGGAASEQF
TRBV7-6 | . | ASSPAEGPSNTIY
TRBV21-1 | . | ASSSHRDRGFRANEKLF
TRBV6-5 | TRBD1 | ASRRTGGVTDTQY
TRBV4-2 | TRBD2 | ASSPRVLAGITSTDTQY
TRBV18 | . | ASSPGGSSNQPQH
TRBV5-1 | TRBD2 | ASSPSGGTNTQY
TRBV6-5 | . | ASSDRFPSSYEQY
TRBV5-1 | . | ASSLDGRNTGELF
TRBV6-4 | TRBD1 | ASSDSADRVDGYT
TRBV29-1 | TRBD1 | SAEDRVTDTQY
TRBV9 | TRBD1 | ASSQGQGRSEQY
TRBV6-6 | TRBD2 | ASSSGRVIGDTQY
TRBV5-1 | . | ASSLDGFQPQH
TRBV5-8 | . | ASTSGQGRPETQY
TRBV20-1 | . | SASLPEEQF
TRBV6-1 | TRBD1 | ASSEDRRPYEQY
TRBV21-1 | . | ASFRTVNSNQPQH
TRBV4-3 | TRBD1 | ASSLRDRDSPLH
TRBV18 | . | ASSQGLNTEAF
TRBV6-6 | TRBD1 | ASSGTGKAPGY
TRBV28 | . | ASVAFSSNEQF
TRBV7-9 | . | ASSPGRTFLGTIY